This TCR beta chain was retrieved from a study of cytomegalovirus exposure and HLA in healthy donors. Concerning this clone itself: Its matching antigen is unknown.

The PCR ran on 60 Vbeta and 13 Jbeta primers. Libraries were prepared by immunoSEQ multiplex PCR; TCRdb keeps only in-frame clonotypes and omits some of them. The data contain roughly 82,000 clones, more than 65% of them singletons. Study conclusions and caveats: For most TCR beta V segments, an earlier analysis put the productive rate at about 90% or about 30% of the time.

The ends lost 8 bases at V and 1 base at J; junction bases unmatched: 9. Germline V gives CDR1 SEHNR, CDR2 FQNEAQ (reference sequence). The CDR3 extends over 15 amino acids. Sequencing was carried out using PBMCs. This sequence was found in a woman in her forties in good health and CMV-seropositive. The rearrangement uses TRBV7-9 and TRBJ2-5, with 8 bases matching TRBD2. Here the CDR3 reads CASSPSGTSQETQYF. The DNA for the CDR3 is TGTGCCAGCTCTCCTTCCGGGACTAGCCAAGAGACCCAGTACTTC.